One sample yielded the 19 T cell receptor beta chains listed below, sequenced in a study of early T cells in non-severe SARS-CoV-2 infection. TCRdb fed the 5' RACE reads into MiXCR, producing one record per CDR3 protein. The sample has around 44,000 distinct CDR3 sequences; about 9.2% are singletons. The sequenced material came from whole blood. These receptors came from an adult who was a healthcare worker with PCR-confirmed SARS-CoV-2 infection or an uninfected control (not recorded which).

The chain has TRBV7-8 and TRBJ2-1; TRBD1 matches 9 bases. In germline, CDR1 is SGHVS, CDR2 FQNEAQ. The CDR3 length is 16 residues. The trim removed 6 bases at V and 4 bases at J, leaving 10 bases unmatched. Here the CDR3 DNA reads TGTGCCAGCAGACGAAAGAGGACAGGGGAATACAATGAGCAGTTCTTC. Amino acid sequence: CASRRKRTGEYNEQFF.

A few counts support this clonotype. V usage is TRBV7-9 and J usage is TRBJ1-1; 9 bases are shared with TRBD1. The CDR3 is 13 residues long. Germline V CDR1 and CDR2: SEHNR, FQNEAQ (reference sequence). Losses at the gene ends were 2 bases for V and 10 bases for J; bases not matched to a gene: 5. This CDR3 is CASSLPGQGSAFF. The CDR3 nucleotides read TGTGCCAGCAGCTTACCGGGACAGGGATCAGCTTTCTTT.

This clonotype has a count of ten or more. The CDR3 is CAWSGQVQGELFF. In DNA form, the CDR3 reads TGTGCCTGGAGTGGCCAGGTTCAAGGGGAACTGTTTTTT. This chain links TRBV30 with TRBJ1-4; maybe TRBD1 (5 bases). This CDR3 spans 13 amino acids. The V end was cut by 1 base, the J end by 12 bases, with 15 bases between. CDR1 and CDR2 (germline): GTSNPN, SVGIG (reference sequence).

This chain connects TRBV6-6 to TRBJ2-1; D gene unclear. The CDR3 runs 13 residues. The ends were cut back, 4 bases at V and 10 bases at J, with 14 bases in the middle. Germline CDR1 and CDR2: MNHNY and SVGAGI (reference sequence). CDR3 residues: CASSSGPLREQFF. The CDR3 DNA reads TGTGCCAGCAGTTCCGGCCCCCTTCGGGAGCAGTTCTTC.

This clonotype turned up a few times. V and J are TRBV20-1 and TRBJ2-1, with 10 bases aligning to TRBD2. Germline V gene sequence: CDR1 DFQATT, CDR2 SNEGSKA (reference sequence). CDR3 size: 19 residues. J was trimmed by 1 base and V by 1 base; bases with no gene match: 13. The CDR3 loop reads CSARGLAGQPNNSYNEQFF. The CDR3, as DNA: TGCAGTGCTAGAGGACTAGCGGGTCAACCCAACAATTCCTACAATGAGCAGTTCTTC.

This clonotype was seen a handful of times. The rearrangement uses TRBV10-2 and TRBJ2-1, with 9 bases matching TRBD2. The V gene end was trimmed by 7 bases and the J gene end by 8 bases; junction bases not matched to a gene: 12. Germline CDR1 reads WSHSY; CDR2 reads SAAADI. This CDR3 is built from 15 residues. The CDR3 region is CASISGGSGSHEQFF. In DNA form, the CDR3 reads TGCGCCAGCATTTCGGGGGGTAGCGGGAGTCATGAGCAGTTCTTC.

The table lists this clonotype with a few counts. This chain uses TRBV6-2 or TRBV6-3 with TRBJ2-1, with 10 bases lining up with TRBD2. The germline V gene has CDR1 MNHEY and CDR2 SVGEGT. V dropped 4 bases and J dropped 3; count of bases not matched to a gene: 12. The CDR3 totals 18 residues. The CDR3 DNA reads as TGTGCCAGCAGTTCCTGGGTAGCGGGAGGATCCATCTACAATGAGCAGTTCTTC. It specifies CASSSWVAGGSIYNEQFF.

This clonotype showed up many times. The chain couples TRBV11-3 to TRBJ2-5; the D gene could be TRBD1 or TRBD2 (5 bases each). The CDR3 has 17 residues. Germline V gene sequence: CDR1 SGHNT, CDR2 YENEEA. V gave up 1 base and J gave up 1 base, with 16 bases separating them. DNA of the CDR3: TGTGCCAGCAGCTTAGGCGGGCGATCGGGGACCCAAGAGACCCAGTACTTC. This codes for CASSLGGRSGTQETQYF.

This clonotype was detected ten times or more. CDR3 protein: CASSLTGRAYEQYF. CDR3 nucleotide sequence: TGTGCCAGCAGTTTGACAGGGAGGGCCTACGAGCAGTACTTC. V usage is TRBV27 and J usage is TRBJ2-7; tentatively, D is TRBD1 or TRBD2 (7 bases each). Germline-derived CDR1 and CDR2 are MNHEY and SMNVEV (reference sequence). The CDR3 extends over 14 amino acids. Trimming stripped 3 bases from V and 2 bases from J, with 11 bases between.

This clonotype has a handful of counts. An end of the junction differs from the germline gene, which may be a read error. The genes are TRBV20-1 and TRBJ2-1; D ambiguous. Germline CDR1 reads DFQATT; CDR2 reads SNEGSKA (reference sequence). The CDR3 contains 10 residues. CDR3 sequence (DNA): TGCAGTGCCACCTACGATGAGCAGTTCTTC. Translating gives CSATYDEQFF.

Many counts were recorded for this clonotype. The chain uses TRBV7-9 and TRBJ1-2, with D hard to call. The V gene's germline CDR1 is SEHNR and CDR2 FQNEAQ (reference sequence). This CDR3 contains 14 residues. Trimming removed 1 base at V and 8 bases at J, with 14 bases between. The CDR3 region is CASSLDSLIFGYTF. CDR3 nucleotide sequence: TGTGCCAGCAGCTTAGACTCTTTGATTTTCGGCTACACCTTC.

This clonotype showed up just a few times. The gene calls are TRBV5-6 and TRBJ2-5; either TRBD1 or TRBD2 may fit D (6 bases each). The CDR3 covers 14 residues. The ends were cut back, 1 base at V and 6 bases at J, with 13 bases in the middle. Germline V lookup: CDR1 SGHDT, CDR2 YYEEEE. The CDR3 DNA reads TGTGCCAGCAGCTTGTCTGGGGGGCTGAAGACCCAGTACTTC. Amino acid sequence: CASSLSGGLKTQYF.

There are many counts of this clonotype. This sequence joins TRBV25-1 and TRBJ1-4; perhaps TRBD1 as D (5 bases). The germline V and J ends were trimmed by 0 bases and 8 bases, with 13 bases remaining between them. This CDR3 is built from 15 residues. Germline CDR1 reads MGHDK; CDR2 reads SYGVNS. CDR3 sequence (DNA): TGTGCCAGCAGTGAATATAAGGGGAGGGAAGAAAAACTGTTTTTT. As protein: CASSEYKGREEKLFF. Full variable domain (missing parts from reference TRBV25-1 and TRBJ1-4): EADIYQTPRYLVIGTGKKITLECSQTMGHDKMYWYQQDPGMELHLIHYSYGVNSTEKGDLSSESTVSRIRTEHFPLTLESARPSHTSQYLCASSEYKGREEKLFFGSGTQLSVL.

This clonotype came up once. The chain combines TRBV28 with TRBJ2-7; no clear D. This CDR3 is 12 amino acids long. The germline V and J ends were trimmed by 4 bases and 9 bases, with 13 bases remaining between them. CDR1 is MDHEN, CDR2 SYDVKM, per germline. This chain's CDR3 is CASSSGLNGQYF. For the CDR3, the DNA is TGTGCCAGCAGTTCAGGTTTGAACGGGCAGTACTTC.

This clonotype was observed at least ten times. V gene TRBV28 combines with J gene TRBJ2-1; TRBD2 matches 9 bases. Per the germline V gene, CDR1 is MDHEN and CDR2 is SYDVKM. Losses at the gene ends were 8 bases for V and 6 bases for J; bases not matched to a gene: 14. The CDR3 is 16 amino acids. CDR3 loop: CASQLLPGLAGNEQFF. CDR3 bases: TGTGCCAGCCAACTCCTACCGGGACTAGCAGGCAATGAGCAGTTCTTC.

The sample holds a few counts of this clonotype. This chain joins TRBV18 and TRBJ2-2; D ambiguous. This CDR3 has 12 residues. Per germline, CDR1 KGHSH and CDR2 LQKENI. Trimming took off 3 bases at V and 4 bases at J, with 3 bases between the two ends. This chain's CDR3 is CASSPSTGELFF. Written as DNA, the CDR3 is TGTGCCAGCTCACCCAGCACCGGGGAGCTGTTTTTT.

This clonotype was picked up many times. The chain employs TRBV6-6 and TRBJ2-7; 7 nucleotides match TRBD2. V trimming: 4 bases; J trimming: 6 bases; junction bases outside the gene matches: 9. Germline V lookup: CDR1 MNHNY, CDR2 SVGAGI (reference sequence). This CDR3 region has 14 residues. The DNA for the CDR3 is TGTGCCAGCAGTTCTACTAGCGAGCTAGTCGAGCAGTACTTC. Amino acids: CASSSTSELVEQYF.

This clonotype was seen only a few times. The CDR3 coding sequence is TGTGCCAGCAGAAAGACAGGGACCGAGCAGTACTTC. It yields the protein CASRKTGTEQYF. The rearrangement links TRBV12-3 or TRBV12-4 to TRBJ2-7; the match to TRBD1 covers 7 bases. The CDR3 runs 12 residues. After removal of 6 bases from V and 6 bases from J, the junction contained 5 bases not matched to a gene.

This clonotype was observed many times. The chain employs TRBV9 and TRBJ2-7; 8 bases line up with TRBD2. With V trimmed by 0 bases and J by 5 bases, 7 bases remained unmatched. This CDR3 is 15 amino acids long. Germline loops: CDR1 SGDLS, CDR2 YYNGEE. This CDR3 is CASSVAGRAGNEQYF. CDR3 sequence (DNA): TGTGCCAGCAGCGTAGCCGGGAGGGCCGGGAACGAGCAGTACTTC. Drawing the rest from reference TRBV9 and TRBJ2-7, the complete variable domain is DSGVTQTPKHLITATGQRVTLRCSPRSGDLSVYWYQQSLDQGLQFLIQYYNGEERAKGNILERFSAQQFPDLHSELNLSSLELGDSALYFCASSVAGRAGNEQYFGPGTRLTVT.